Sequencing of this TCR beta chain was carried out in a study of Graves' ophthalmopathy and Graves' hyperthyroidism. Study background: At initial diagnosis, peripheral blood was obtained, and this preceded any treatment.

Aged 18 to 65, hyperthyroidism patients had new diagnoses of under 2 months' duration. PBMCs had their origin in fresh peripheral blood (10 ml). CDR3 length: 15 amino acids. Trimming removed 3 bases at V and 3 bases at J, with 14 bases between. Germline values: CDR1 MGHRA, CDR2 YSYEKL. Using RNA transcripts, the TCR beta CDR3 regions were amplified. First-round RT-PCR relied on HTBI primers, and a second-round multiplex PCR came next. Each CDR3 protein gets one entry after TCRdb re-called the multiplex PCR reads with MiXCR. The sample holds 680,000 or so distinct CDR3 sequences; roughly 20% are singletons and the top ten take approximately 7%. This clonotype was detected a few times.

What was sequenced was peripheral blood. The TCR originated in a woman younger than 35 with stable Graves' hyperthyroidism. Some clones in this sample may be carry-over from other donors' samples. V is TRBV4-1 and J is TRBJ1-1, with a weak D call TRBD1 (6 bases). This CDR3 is CASSHLPSGDTEAFF. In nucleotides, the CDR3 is TGCGCCAGCAGCCACCTCCCATCAGGGGACACTGAAGCTTTCTTT.